Below, one T cell receptor beta chain is given with its context. The data stem from a study of shared clonotypes between healthy human individuals. The naive CD8 population came from CD45RO-negative cells selected for CCR7, without terminally differentiated effector memory CD45RA+ cells. Evenly divided among several immunoSEQ plates was the genomic DNA of each subset. The method was immunoSEQ multiplex PCR; TCRdb's version includes in-frame clones alone and lacks a portion of them. The sample lists 750,000 to 1,000,000 clones, almost 95% occurring once. After removal of 4 bases from V and 0 bases from J, the junction contained 5 bases not matched to a gene. This CDR3 is built from 16 residues. Germline assignment: CDR1 MDHEN and CDR2 SYDVKM.

The receptor's source is a man younger than 45 in good health. The chain is built from TRBV28 and TRBJ1-4, with 7 bases aligning to TRBD1. Material for sequencing was naive CD8+ T cells sorted from blood. The CDR3 nucleotides are TGTGCCAGCAGTTCAAGACAGGGAGCAACTAATGAAAAACTGTTTTTT. Amino acid sequence: CASSSRQGATNEKLFF. The full variable domain, in which reference TRBV28 and TRBJ1-4 provide the parts outside the CDR3, is DVKVTQSSRYLVKRTGEKVFLECVQDMDHENMFWYRQDPGLGLRLIYFSYDVKMKEKGDIPEGYSVSREKKERFSLILESASTNQTSMYLCASSSRQGATNEKLFFGSGTQLSVL.